This TCR beta chain stems from a study of cytotoxic CD8 clonotypes in ibrutinib-treated CLL. By sample fraction, this clone is medium-sized. Other nucleotide sequences from this sample produce the same CDR3. Only in-frame clones appear in the TCRdb table, and some are missing; sequencing was by immunoSEQ multiplex PCR. Altogether about 44,000 clones are present, approximately 70% being singletons, with the ten largest covering approximately 13%. The CDR3 consists of 16 residues. Germline V gene lookup returns CDR1 SGHTA and CDR2 FQGNSA. V lost 3 bases, J lost 0 bases, and 3 bases stayed unmatched. The J gene is TRBJ2-2, the V gene TRBV7-2; 8 bases match TRBD1. The specimen comprised PBMCs, sampled after 12 months of ibrutinib treatment. This clonotype was sampled from a human donor with chronic lymphocytic leukemia. The chain's CDR3 is CASSFGQGANTGELFF. The CDR3 DNA is TGTGCCAGCAGCTTCGGACAGGGAGCGAACACCGGGGAGCTGTTTTTT.